These T cell receptor beta chains were read from a single sample in a study of shared clonotypes between healthy human individuals. Method: immunoSEQ multiplex PCR; TCRdb's copy keeps in-frame clones and lacks some. This table holds some 2.4 million clones, 93% found once. The specimen sequenced was naive CD4+ T cells from PBMCs. These receptors originate from a man younger than 35 in good health. Some clones in this sample may be carry-over from other donors' samples. Each CDR3 is given with its conserved first and last residue. A D gene is named only where the DNA matches it firmly. Expanded clones are given a class, and other clones once, few, many or no size at all.

V gene	D gene	clone size	J gene	CDR3 DNA	CDR3 protein
TRBV2	.	.	TRBJ2-7	TGTGCCAGCAGTCCGACAGACCACGAGCAGTACTTC	CASSPTDHEQYF
TRBV19	.	.	TRBJ2-7	TGTGCCAGTAGTATAGGGGGCCGCTTGTACGAGCAGTACTTC	CASSIGGRLYEQYF
TRBV30	TRBD1	.	TRBJ1-6	TGTGCCTGGAGAAGGGGGCCGGGTAATTCACCCCTCCACTTT	CAWRRGPGNSPLHF
TRBV28	.	.	TRBJ2-2	TGTGCCAGCAGCTCGCCGACAGGCGGCACCGGGGAGCTGTTTTTT	CASSSPTGGTGELFF
TRBV29-1	.	.	TRBJ1-1	TGCAGCGTTGAAGTACCAGCGCGGAACACTGAAGCTTTCTTT	CSVEVPARNTEAFF
TRBV19	.	.	TRBJ1-1	TGTGCCAGTAGTACCGGACGGACCCGAAACACTGAAGCTTTCTTT	CASSTGRTRNTEAFF
TRBV4-3	.	.	TRBJ2-5	TGCGCCAGCAGCCAAGAGGGGGGGACCCAGTACTTC	CASSQEGGTQYF
TRBV7-2	.	.	TRBJ2-1	TGTGCCAGCAGCTTGGTGAGGGCGAATGAGCAGTTCTTC	CASSLVRANEQFF
TRBV4-1	TRBD1	.	TRBJ2-7	TGCGCCAGCAGCCAAGGACAGGGTAGGTCCTACGAGCAGTACTTC	CASSQGQGRSYEQYF
TRBV11-3	TRBD1	once	TRBJ2-1	TGTGCCAGCAGCTTCACCGGGACAGGAGGCAATGAGCAGTTCTTC	CASSFTGTGGNEQFF
TRBV5-8	.	once	TRBJ1-5	TGTGCCAGCAGCCCGGGTAGCAAGGGGCCGGTTCAGCCCCAGCATTTT	CASSPGSKGPVQPQHF
TRBV27	.	.	TRBJ2-1	TGTGCCAGCAGTTTGACCCCTTCGGGGGTCAATGAGCAGTTCTTC	CASSLTPSGVNEQFF
TRBV4-2	TRBD2	once	TRBJ2-1	TGTGCCAGCAGCCAAGATTTCCGGGGGGGTAGCAATGAGCAGTTCTTC	CASSQDFRGGSNEQFF
TRBV6-4	TRBD2	.	TRBJ2-3	TGTGCCAGCAGTCGGACTAGCGGCACAGATACGCAGTATTTT	CASSRTSGTDTQYF
TRBV19	.	.	TRBJ2-1	TGTGCCAGTAGTATAGCAGGGATTGGCTCCTACAATGAGCAGTTCTTC	CASSIAGIGSYNEQFF
TRBV19	.	.	TRBJ2-3	TGTGCCAGTAGTATAGATGGAGGAGATACGCAGTATTTT	CASSIDGGDTQYF
TRBV4-1	TRBD2	.	TRBJ2-7	TGCGCCAGCAGCCCGGCCCCCCACGATGGCGGGGGACGCTACGAGCAGTACTTC	CASSPAPHDGGGRYEQYF
TRBV7-8	.	.	TRBJ1-5	TGTGCCAGCAGCACCTACAGGGCCCCCAACCAGCCCCAGCATTTT	CASSTYRAPNQPQHF
TRBV11-1	.	.	TRBJ2-7	TGTGCCAGCAGCTCTCGGCCCGGGACCTCCTACGAGCAGTACTTC	CASSSRPGTSYEQYF
TRBV5-1	.	.	TRBJ1-2	TGCGCCAGCAGCTCCCGGGGAGACTATGGCTACACCTTC	CASSSRGDYGYTF
TRBV28	.	.	TRBJ1-1	TGTGCCAGCAGTGGGGCGGGGGGTTGGACTGAAGCTTTCTTT	CASSGAGGWTEAFF
TRBV10-3	.	.	TRBJ1-2	TGTGCCACCGAGAGGAGTAAGACCCGGGACTATGGCTACACCTTC	CATERSKTRDYGYTF
TRBV18	.	.	TRBJ2-1	TGTGCCAGCTCACCACCGTCATCCCAGGGGGGGTCCCGGACCTACAATGAGCAGTTCTTC	CASSPPSSQGGSRTYNEQFF
TRBV18	.	once	TRBJ1-2	TGTGCCAGCTCACCACTGAGGGCAGCCACTAACTATGGCTACACCTTC	CASSPLRAATNYGYTF
TRBV2	.	once	TRBJ1-1	TGTGCCAGCAGCCGGGACGTAGGGTTCTCTGAAGCTTTCTTT	CASSRDVGFSEAFF
TRBV15	.	.	TRBJ2-7	TGTGCCACCAGCAGAGGTTGGGCCGGCTACGAGCAGTACTTC	CATSRGWAGYEQYF
TRBV5-4	TRBD1	.	TRBJ2-7	TGTGCCAGCAGCTTTTGGGACAGGGTCTACGAGCAGTACTTC	CASSFWDRVYEQYF
TRBV6-5	.	.	TRBJ2-7	TGTGCCAGCAGTCCCCCGGGGGCGAGCTCCTACGAGCAGTACTTC	CASSPPGASSYEQYF
TRBV28	TRBD2	.	TRBJ2-5	TGTGCCAGCAGTCTACCGACGGGACTAGCGGATCAAGAGACCCAGTACTTC	CASSLPTGLADQETQYF
TRBV18	.	.	TRBJ2-4	TGTGCCAGCTCACTCGACTTAGGCAAAAACATTCAGTACTTC	CASSLDLGKNIQYF
TRBV28	.	.	TRBJ2-3	TGTGCCAGCAGTTGGGGGAGGAGAACAGATACGCAGTATTTT	CASSWGRRTDTQYF
TRBV4-1	.	.	TRBJ2-2	TGCGCCAGCAGCCAAGGAGGATACACCGGGGAGCTGTTTTTT	CASSQGGYTGELFF
TRBV6-5	.	.	TRBJ2-3	TGTGCCAGCAGTTACTCGAGGTCAGGCGCCGATACGCAGTATTTT	CASSYSRSGADTQYF
TRBV28	TRBD1	.	TRBJ1-2	TGTGCCAGCAGTGAGGGGGCGCGTTCCGGCTACACCTTC	CASSEGARSGYTF
TRBV15	TRBD1	.	TRBJ1-4	TGTGCCACCAGCAGTACAGGGGCGGCTAATGAAAAACTGTTTTTT	CATSSTGAANEKLFF
TRBV2	TRBD1	.	TRBJ1-1	TGTGCCAGCAGTGTCGACAGGGGCACTGAAGCTTTCTTT	CASSVDRGTEAFF
TRBV10-3	.	.	TRBJ1-4	TGTGCCATCAGTGATTTTGCAACTAATGAAAAACTGTTTTTT	CAISDFATNEKLFF
TRBV14	.	.	TRBJ1-1	TGTGCCAGCAGCCAAGAGGCGGGCCTGGGCACTGAAGCTTTCTTT	CASSQEAGLGTEAFF
TRBV7-3	.	once	TRBJ2-5	TGTGCCAGCAGCCCCCAGGGTGGCTTTACTCAAGAGACCCAGTACTTC	CASSPQGGFTQETQYF
TRBV4-1	TRBD1	.	TRBJ1-4	TGCGCCAGCAGCCAAGCGACACCGGGACAGGCCCAGAGGAATGAAAAACTGTTTTTT	CASSQATPGQAQRNEKLFF
TRBV2	.	.	TRBJ2-5	TGTGCCAGCAGTGAATGGGGACTGGGGTCGGAGACCCAGTACTTC	CASSEWGLGSETQYF
TRBV2	.	.	TRBJ2-1	TGTGCCAGCAGTACGCCCTCTCAGTGGGGCAGCTCCTACAATGAGCAGTTCTTC	CASSTPSQWGSSYNEQFF
TRBV6-1	.	.	TRBJ2-6	TGTGCCAGCAGCGCCTGGGGGGCCAACGTCCTGACTTTC	CASSAWGANVLTF
TRBV7-2	TRBD1	.	TRBJ2-7	TGTGCCAGCAGCTTAGTTCTATCCGGGACAGGGGTAGGGGAGCAGTACTTC	CASSLVLSGTGVGEQYF
TRBV19	TRBD1	.	TRBJ1-5	TGTGCCAGTAGTAAGGGACAGGGATTGCAGCCCCAGCATTTT	CASSKGQGLQPQHF
TRBV19	TRBD1	.	TRBJ2-3	TGTGCCAGTAGTATGGACAGGGGGAATACGCAGTATTTT	CASSMDRGNTQYF
TRBV7-9	.	.	TRBJ2-1	TGTGCCAGCAGCTTAGCGCTTCTGAGGGAGCAGTTCTTC	CASSLALLREQFF
TRBV4-2	TRBD2	.	TRBJ2-2	TGTGCCAGCAGCCAGCCAACGACCGGACTAGCGGGATACTCCGGGGAGCTGTTTTTT	CASSQPTTGLAGYSGELFF
TRBV18	.	.	TRBJ1-5	TGTGCCAGCTCGACCGGCTACTACTACAATCAGCCCCAGCATTTT	CASSTGYYYNQPQHF
TRBV18	.	.	TRBJ2-5	TGTGCCAGCTCACCCCAAGGGGGGCGACAAGAGACCCAGTACTTC	CASSPQGGRQETQYF
TRBV6-1	.	.	TRBJ2-7	TGTGCCAGCAGGACACGATCGTACTACGAGCAGTACTTC	CASRTRSYYEQYF
TRBV27	.	.	TRBJ2-6	TGTGCCAGCGGCCCTTTGATCTCTGGGGCCAACGTCCTGACTTTC	CASGPLISGANVLTF
TRBV6-9	.	.	TRBJ2-3	TGTGCCAGCAGTCTCACAAGCACAGATACGCAGTATTTT	CASSLTSTDTQYF
TRBV19	.	.	TRBJ2-1	TGTGCCAGTAGTTCCCGTGGGGGGCTGCGTAATGAGCAGTTCTTC	CASSSRGGLRNEQFF
TRBV2	TRBD2	.	TRBJ2-3	TGTGCCAGCAGGGTCGGGACTAGCGAATCTACGCAGTATTTT	CASRVGTSESTQYF
TRBV5-5	.	.	TRBJ1-5	TGTGCCAGCAGCTTCGGCCAGGGCAGAGAAACCCAGCATTTT	CASSFGQGRETQHF
TRBV27	TRBD1	few	TRBJ1-1	TGTGCCAGCAGCAGGGGGCGATTTGGCACTGAAGCTTTCTTT	CASSRGRFGTEAFF
TRBV20-1	.	.	TRBJ2-5	TGCAGCCCGGAGGCACAAGAGACCCAGTACTTC	CSPEAQETQYF
TRBV9	TRBD1	.	TRBJ1-2	TGTGCCAGCAGCGCCCCGCTCTCGACAGGGGGCAGGTATGGCTACACCTTC	CASSAPLSTGGRYGYTF
TRBV28	TRBD1	.	TRBJ1-5	TGTGCCAGCAAGGGCAGGGGGCCTACCTATAGCAATCAGCCCCAGCATTTT	CASKGRGPTYSNQPQHF